This TCR beta chain is drawn from a study of identical twins. General observations from the study: Conclusions were drawn cross-sectionally by statistical analysis, without following the same donors.

This clonotype has a handful of counts. What it binds is unknown. Unique molecular identifiers were present on the cDNA, which also gained a universal primer site by template switching. TCRdb itself ran the 5' RACE reads through MiXCR, one entry per CDR3 protein. Of 270,000 or so distinct CDR3 sequences in the sample, about 8% were seen once. V was pared by 5 bases and J by 0 bases, with 9 bases between. CDR1 and CDR2 (germline): SGHRS, YFSETQ. This CDR3 is built from 13 residues. A further study also used this sample, focusing on yellow fever vaccine responses in identical twins.

The chain recombines TRBV5-1 with TRBJ2-7, with D possibly matching TRBD1 (6 bases). This TCR came from a woman under 30 in good health. Material for sequencing was CD8+ T cells sorted from blood. The CDR3 here is CASRRTASYEQYF. CDR3 bases: TGCGCCAGCAGGCGGACAGCCTCCTACGAGCAGTACTTC. The whole variable domain, remainder taken from reference TRBV5-1 and TRBJ2-7, is KAGVTQTPRYLIKTRGQQVTLSCSPISGHRSVSWYQQTPGQGLQFLFEYFSETQRNKGNFPGRFSGRQFSNSRSEMNVSTLELGDSALYLCASRRTASYEQYFGPGTRLTVT.